This T cell receptor beta chain originates from a study of T-cell memory formation after mild COVID-19. The wider study: Each donor largely had its own TCR clusters.

Using constant-segment primers, 5'RACE produced TCR alpha and TCR beta cDNA libraries carrying sample barcodes and UMIs. TCRdb reanalysed the 5' RACE reads using MiXCR and keeps one entry per CDR3 protein. The table lists 250,000 or so distinct CDR3 sequences, about a sixth of them singletons. This clonotype turned up a few times. The target antigen is unknown. Findings of the study overall: Several responding clones turned up in pre-infection memory, indicating that cross-reactive memory may have taken part. Clones contracting over day 15 to 85 were CD4/CD8 balanced, with later expanders leaning CD4+.

This clonotype originated in a man aged 18 to 35 who had mild COVID-19 (a few samples of this study predate the infection). Cell type and time point are not known. What was sequenced was PBMCs or a T cell subset sorted from them (not recorded which).

The CDR3 DNA reads TGCAGTGCTAGTCGGAACACAGATACGCAGTATTTT. Translating gives CSASRNTDTQYF. The chain uses TRBV20-1 and TRBJ2-3; the D is unclear. The CDR3 runs to 12 residues. Trimming left V 3 bases short and J 2 bases short, with 6 bases between. Germline V gene lookup returns CDR1 DFQATT and CDR2 SNEGSKA (reference sequence).